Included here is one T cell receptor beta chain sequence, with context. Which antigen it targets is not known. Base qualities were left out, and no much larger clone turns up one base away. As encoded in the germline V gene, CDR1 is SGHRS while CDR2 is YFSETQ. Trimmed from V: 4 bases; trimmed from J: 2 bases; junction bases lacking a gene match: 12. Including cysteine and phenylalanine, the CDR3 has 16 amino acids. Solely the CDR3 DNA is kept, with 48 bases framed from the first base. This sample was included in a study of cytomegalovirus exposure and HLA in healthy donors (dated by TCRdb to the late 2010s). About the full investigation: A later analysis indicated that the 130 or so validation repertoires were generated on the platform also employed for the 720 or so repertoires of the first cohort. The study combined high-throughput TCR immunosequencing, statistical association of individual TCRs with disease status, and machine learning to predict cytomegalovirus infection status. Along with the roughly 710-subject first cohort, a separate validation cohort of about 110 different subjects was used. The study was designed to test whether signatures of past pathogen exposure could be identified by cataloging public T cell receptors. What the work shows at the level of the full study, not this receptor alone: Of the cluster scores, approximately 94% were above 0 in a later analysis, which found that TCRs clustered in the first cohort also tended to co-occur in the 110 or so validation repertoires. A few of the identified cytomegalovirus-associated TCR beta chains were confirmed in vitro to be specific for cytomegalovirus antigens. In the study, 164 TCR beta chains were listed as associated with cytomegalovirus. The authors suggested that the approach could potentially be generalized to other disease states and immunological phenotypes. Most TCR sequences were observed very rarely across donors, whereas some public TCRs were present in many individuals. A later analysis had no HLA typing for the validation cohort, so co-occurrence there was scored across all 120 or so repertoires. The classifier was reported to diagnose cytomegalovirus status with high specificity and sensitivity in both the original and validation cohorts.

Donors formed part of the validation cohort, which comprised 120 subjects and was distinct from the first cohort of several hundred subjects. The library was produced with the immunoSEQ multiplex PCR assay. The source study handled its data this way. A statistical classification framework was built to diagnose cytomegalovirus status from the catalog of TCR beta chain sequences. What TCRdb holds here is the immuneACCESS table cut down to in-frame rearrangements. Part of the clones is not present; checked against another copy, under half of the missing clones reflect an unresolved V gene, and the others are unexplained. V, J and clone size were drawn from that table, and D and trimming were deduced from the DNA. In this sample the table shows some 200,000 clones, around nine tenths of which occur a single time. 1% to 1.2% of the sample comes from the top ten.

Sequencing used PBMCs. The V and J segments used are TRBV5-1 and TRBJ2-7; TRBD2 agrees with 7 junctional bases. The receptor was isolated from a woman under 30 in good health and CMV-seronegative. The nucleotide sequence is TGCGCCAGCAGCCCTGGCGAGGGACTAATCCCCTACGAGCAGTACTTC. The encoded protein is CASSPGEGLIPYEQYF. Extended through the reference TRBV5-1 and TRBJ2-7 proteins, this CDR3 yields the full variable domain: KAGVTQTPRYLIKTRGQQVTLSCSPISGHRSVSWYQQTPGQGLQFLFEYFSETQRNKGNFPGRFSGRQFSNSRSEMNVSTLELGDSALYLCASSPGEGLIPYEQYFGPGTRLTVT.